The T cell receptor beta chain under discussion was sequenced for a study of blood T cell repertoires in COVID-19. Study-wide context: Spain, Italy and the United States supplied samples that represented acute and convalescent COVID-19. T cells, B-cell-depleted T cells, or PBMCs provided the cDNA or gDNA that served as material.

Libraries were prepared by immunoSEQ multiplex PCR; TCRdb keeps only in-frame clonotypes and omits some of them. The table shows about 75,000 clones, with approximately 90% occurring only once. Unmatched junction bases numbered 0, after V lost 0 bases and J lost 6 bases. CDR1 is SGDLS and CDR2 is YYNGEE in the germline V gene. CDR3 length equals 14 residues. This clone was found a few times. This clonotype was obtained from a woman between 45 and 60 years old with acute or convalescent COVID-19. The chain has TRBV9 and TRBJ2-1, with 10 positions matching TRBD2. Sequences were obtained from peripheral blood. This CDR3 reads CASSVGTSGNEQFF. The CDR3 DNA follows: TGTGCCAGCAGCGTAGGGACTAGCGGCAATGAGCAGTTCTTC.